This TCR beta chain was observed in a study of blood T cell repertoires in COVID-19. Points on this clone: Other DNA sequences in this sample translate to the same CDR3.

Trimming left V 6 bases short and J 4 bases short, with 10 bases between. Germline values: CDR1 DFQATT, CDR2 SNEGSKA (reference sequence). The CDR3 totals 11 residues. TCRdb keeps only in-frame clones here, not all; method: immunoSEQ multiplex PCR. The profile shows fewer than 600,000 clones, about 88% of them singletons. The source material was peripheral blood. This receptor was taken from a man younger than 30 with COVID-19, enrolled during active disease. The chain combines TRBV20-1 with TRBJ2-7; D might be TRBD1 (5 bases). The CDR3 loop reads CSARTSYEQYF. CDR3 nucleotides: TGCAGTGCGCGGACATCATACGAGCAGTACTTC.